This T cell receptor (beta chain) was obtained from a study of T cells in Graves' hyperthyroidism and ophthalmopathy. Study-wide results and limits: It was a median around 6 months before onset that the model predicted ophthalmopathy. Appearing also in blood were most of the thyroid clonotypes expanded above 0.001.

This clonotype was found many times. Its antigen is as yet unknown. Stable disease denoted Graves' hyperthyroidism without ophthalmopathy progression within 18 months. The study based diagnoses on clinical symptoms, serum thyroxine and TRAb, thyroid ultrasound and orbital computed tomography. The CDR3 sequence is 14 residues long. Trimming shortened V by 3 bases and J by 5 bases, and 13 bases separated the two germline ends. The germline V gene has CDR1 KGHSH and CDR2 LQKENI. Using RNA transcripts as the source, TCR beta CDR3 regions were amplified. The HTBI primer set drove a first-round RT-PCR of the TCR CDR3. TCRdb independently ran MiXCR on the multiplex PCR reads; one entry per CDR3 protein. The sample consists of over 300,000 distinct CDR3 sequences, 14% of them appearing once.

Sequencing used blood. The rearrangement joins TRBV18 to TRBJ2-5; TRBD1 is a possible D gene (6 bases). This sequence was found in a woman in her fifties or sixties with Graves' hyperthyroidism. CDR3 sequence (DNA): TGTGCCAGCTCACCCCTGCCCAGGGGTGAGACCCAGTACTTC. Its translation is CASSPLPRGETQYF. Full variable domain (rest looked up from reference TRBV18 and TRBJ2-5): NAGVMQNPRHLVRRRGQEARLRCSPMKGHSHVYWYRQLPEEGLKFMVYLQKENIIDESGMPKERFSAEFPKEGPSILRIQQVVRGDSAAYFCASSPLPRGETQYFGPGTRLLVL.